This T cell receptor (beta chain) was captured in a study of somatic mutations in cytotoxic T cells in rheumatoid arthritis. Study results and limitations: Age-matched healthy controls and rheumatoid arthritis patients had CD8+ T-cell clonality that did not differ significantly.

The V gene's germline CDR1 is SGHAT and CDR2 FQNNGV. This CDR3 contains 16 residues. The V and J ends lost 4 bases and 10 bases, in that order; junction bases with no gene match: 14. This table comes from immunoSEQ multiplex PCR, and its TCRdb copy is limited to in-frame clones, with some not included. The table lists about 18,000 clones, less than 85% of them singletons. With regard to this clone: Antigen: not known.

V is TRBV11-2 and J is TRBJ2-1, with 9 bases lining up with TRBD2. Sequenced material: CD8+ T cells sorted from blood. The clonotype was recovered from a woman aged 60-75 years in good health. The CDR3 sequence is CASSWPDGGGAREQFF. Written as DNA, the CDR3 is TGTGCCAGCAGCTGGCCCGATGGCGGGGGGGCGAGGGAGCAGTTCTTC.